The T cell receptor beta chain described here comes from a study of cytotoxic CD8 clonotypes in ibrutinib-treated CLL. Study information: After median 68 months, about 14 stayed in remission, approximately twelve progressed; responses roughly 25 partial, 2 complete. Sample averages reached 250,000 or so productive templates and under 100,000 productive rearrangements.

TCRdb's copy holds only in-frame clones and misses some; the assay was immunoSEQ multiplex PCR. The data show tens of thousands of clones, less than 75% seen once. General study points: The study sampled sustained-remission and progressing patients at different times.

Only a few counts were recorded for this clone. Its antigen is still unknown. This receptor was obtained from a human donor with chronic lymphocytic leukemia. Sequencing used PBMCs, obtained after 12 months of ibrutinib treatment.

The DNA of the CDR3 is TGTGCCAGCAGTTTGAGTGGAGACACTGAAGCTTTCTTT. Translating gives CASSLSGDTEAFF. The chain carries TRBV27 and TRBJ1-1, with D hard to call. Germline CDR1 reads MNHEY; CDR2 reads SMNVEV (reference sequence). V dropped 3 bases and J dropped 3 bases, with 8 bases sitting between them. CDR3 length: 13 amino acids.